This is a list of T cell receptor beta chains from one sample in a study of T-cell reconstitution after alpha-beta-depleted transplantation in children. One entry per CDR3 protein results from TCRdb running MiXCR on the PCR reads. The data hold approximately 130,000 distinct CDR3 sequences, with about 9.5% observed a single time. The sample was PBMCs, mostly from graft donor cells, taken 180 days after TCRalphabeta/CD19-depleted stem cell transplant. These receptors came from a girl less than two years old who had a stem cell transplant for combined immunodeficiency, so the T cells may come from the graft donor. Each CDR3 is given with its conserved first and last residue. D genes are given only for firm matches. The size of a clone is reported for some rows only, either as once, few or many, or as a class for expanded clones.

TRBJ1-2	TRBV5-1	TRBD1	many	TGCGCCAGCAGCTGGGAACAGGGGGTCGGTGGCTACACCTTC	CASSWEQGVGGYTF
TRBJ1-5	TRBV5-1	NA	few	TGCGCCAGCAGCTTGGACAGTTTCAGAATGGATCAGCCCCAGCATTTT	CASSLDSFRMDQPQHF
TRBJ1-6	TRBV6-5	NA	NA	TGTGCCAGCAGTTACAGTCGGGGGTTCTCCTATAATTCACCCCTCCACTTT	CASSYSRGFSYNSPLHF
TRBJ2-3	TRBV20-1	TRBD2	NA	TGCAGTGCTAGGGGGGAGGGGCAGTATTTT	CSARGEGQYF
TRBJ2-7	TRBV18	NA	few	TGTGCCAGCTCACCCGGACTGGTAGAGGAGCAGTACTTC	CASSPGLVEEQYF
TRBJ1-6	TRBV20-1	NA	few	TGCAGTGCAGGGAAAGGAGGCTCCTATAATTCACCCCTCCACTTT	CSAGKGGSYNSPLHF
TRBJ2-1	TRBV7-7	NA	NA	TGTGCCAGCAGCTTAGAAGGAGTTTACAATGAGCAGTTCTTC	CASSLEGVYNEQFF
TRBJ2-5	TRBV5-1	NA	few	TGCGCCAGCAGCTTGTGGGGGCACCAAGAGACCCAGTACTTC	CASSLWGHQETQYF
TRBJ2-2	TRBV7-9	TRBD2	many	TGTGCCAGCCATAACTCACCCTGGGCCGGACTAGTCGCGAACACCGGGGAGCTGTTTTTT	CASHNSPWAGLVANTGELFF
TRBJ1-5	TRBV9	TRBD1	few	TGTGCCAGCAGCGTAGGCACAGGGGAGGGTCAGCCCCAGCATTTT	CASSVGTGEGQPQHF
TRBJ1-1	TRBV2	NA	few	TGTGCCAGCAGGGAGAAGGATTTGACTGAAGCTTTCTTT	CASREKDLTEAFF
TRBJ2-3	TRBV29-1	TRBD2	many	TGCAGCGTGTCTAGCGGGGGTTCAGATACGCAGTATTTT	CSVSSGGSDTQYF
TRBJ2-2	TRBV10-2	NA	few	TGCGCCAGCAGTGAGGGCAGAAGGGAGCTGTTTTTT	CASSEGRRELFF
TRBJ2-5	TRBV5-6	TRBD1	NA	TGTGCCAGCAGCTTGGGGGCAGGGGGAGAGACCCAGTACTTC	CASSLGAGGETQYF
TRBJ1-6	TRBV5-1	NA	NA	TGCGCCAGCAGCTGGGCCCCCTCGAGGGATTCACCCCTCCACTTT	CASSWAPSRDSPLHF
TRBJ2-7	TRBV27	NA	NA	TGTGCCAGCAGTTTAGTGGGGGGTCTCGCCCCAGACGAGCAGTACTTC	CASSLVGGLAPDEQYF
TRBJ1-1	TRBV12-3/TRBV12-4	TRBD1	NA	TGTGCCAGCAGTGCCGGGACAGGGTCGAACACTGAAGCTTTCTTT	CASSAGTGSNTEAFF
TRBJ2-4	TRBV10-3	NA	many	TGTGCCATAGGGATCGGGAGTGGGGCCAAAAACATTCAGTACTTC	CAIGIGSGAKNIQYF
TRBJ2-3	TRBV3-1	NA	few	TGTGCCAGCAGCCAACATACCCCTAGCACAGATACGCAGTATTTT	CASSQHTPSTDTQYF
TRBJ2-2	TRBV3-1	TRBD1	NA	TGTGCCAGCAGCCGACAGGGTCCAACCGGGGAGCTGTTTTTT	CASSRQGPTGELFF
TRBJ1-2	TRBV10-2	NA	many	TGCGCCAGCAGTGAGGGGATCGGCTATGGCTACACCTTC	CASSEGIGYGYTF
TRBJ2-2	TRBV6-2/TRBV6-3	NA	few	TGTGCCAGCAGTCTCCGGGACTTCCAGGGCACCGGGGAGCTGTTTTTT	CASSLRDFQGTGELFF
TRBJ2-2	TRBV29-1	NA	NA	TGCAGCGTCTCCTGGACAGTTCCCGGGGAGCTGTTTTTT	CSVSWTVPGELFF
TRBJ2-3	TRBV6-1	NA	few	TGTGCCAGCAGTCTAACGACGGCACCCACAGATACGCAGTATTTT	CASSLTTAPTDTQYF
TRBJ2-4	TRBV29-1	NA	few	TGCAGCGTTGCCCCCGGGCGGGGGCCGGGCCAAAACATTCAGTACTTC	CSVAPGRGPGQNIQYF
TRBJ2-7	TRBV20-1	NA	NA	TGCAGTGCTAGAGCGGACCCAATAAACTACGAGCAGTACTTC	CSARADPINYEQYF
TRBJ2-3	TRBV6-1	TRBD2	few	TGTGCCAGCAGCAGACTAGCGGGAGGGGCTGGCACAGATACGCAGTATTTT	CASSRLAGGAGTDTQYF
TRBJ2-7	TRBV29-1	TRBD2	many	TGCAGCGTTTGCAGCTCTAGCGGGAGGGAGGAAGAGCAGTACTTC	CSVCSSSGREEEQYF
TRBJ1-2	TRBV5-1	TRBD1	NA	TGCGCCAGCAGCGGAAGGGACAGGGAAGATAACTATGGCTACACCTTC	CASSGRDREDNYGYTF
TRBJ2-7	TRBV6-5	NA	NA	TGTGCCAGCAGTTATAGGAGGTCCTACGAGCAGTACTTC	CASSYRRSYEQYF
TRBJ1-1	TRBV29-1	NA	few	TGCAGCGTGAAGGGACAAGCGAACACTGAAGCTTTCTTT	CSVKGQANTEAFF